The clone carrying this TCR beta chain is classed as large. The antigen remains undetermined. The data were obtained in a study of tumor-infiltrating lymphocytes in localized non-small cell lung cancer. Study at large: Resected tumor was paired with non-adjacent uninvolved lung from the same patient.

Only in-frame clones appear in the TCRdb table, and some are missing; sequencing was by immunoSEQ multiplex PCR. The sample consists of 25,000 to 30,000 clones, approximately 85% of them appearing once. Whole-study findings and limits: Different pieces of the same tissue were used for each assay. IM1 and IM2 tumors showed no difference in T-cell fraction.

The TCR originated in a human donor with non-small cell lung cancer. Sequencing was carried out using lung tumor tissue.

CDR3 in amino acids: CASSATGGQGSPLHF. The CDR3 DNA sequence: TGTGCCAGCAGCGCTACTGGCGGACAAGGGTCACCCCTCCACTTT. The chain employs TRBV7-3 and TRBJ1-6; D is perhaps TRBD1 (5 bases). The CDR3 runs to 15 residues. CDR1 and CDR2 from the germline V gene are SGHTA and FQGTGA. Trimming stripped 5 bases from V and 10 bases from J, with 18 bases between.